A selection of T cell receptor beta chains follows, all from one sample in a study of CD8 T cells in Susac syndrome. TCRdb reprocessed the immunoSEQ multiplex PCR reads via MiXCR and lists one record per CDR3 protein. The table shows around 90,000 distinct CDR3 sequences, with around 96% occurring only once. The sequencing input was CD8+ T cells from PBMCs. The origin of the receptors is a human donor with Susac syndrome. Each CDR3 is given with its conserved first and last residue. D genes are given only for firm matches.

v_call: TRBV4-3
j_call: TRBJ1-2
d_call: NA
cdr3_aa: CASSQEIEEGGYTF

v_call: TRBV10-3
j_call: TRBJ2-1
d_call: NA
cdr3_aa: CAISEQEGTTNNEQFF

v_call: TRBV11-1
j_call: TRBJ2-3
d_call: TRBD2
cdr3_aa: CASSLRDYTDTQYF

v_call: TRBV9
j_call: TRBJ1-2
d_call: NA
cdr3_aa: CASSVRGAGNYGYTF

v_call: TRBV12-3/TRBV12-4
j_call: TRBJ1-1
d_call: NA
cdr3_aa: CASSSTGGNTEAFF

v_call: TRBV5-1
j_call: TRBJ2-5
d_call: NA
cdr3_aa: CASSLAAGTETQYF

v_call: TRBV5-6
j_call: TRBJ2-2
d_call: NA
cdr3_aa: CASSPRRPPINTGELFF

v_call: TRBV7-8
j_call: TRBJ1-2
d_call: NA
cdr3_aa: CASSGQFYGYTF

v_call: TRBV29-1
j_call: TRBJ1-1
d_call: NA
cdr3_aa: CSVVPSGGAVAFF

v_call: TRBV20-1
j_call: TRBJ1-5
d_call: NA
cdr3_aa: CSATRSNQPQHF

v_call: TRBV19
j_call: TRBJ1-1
d_call: NA
cdr3_aa: CASRSPMNTEAFF

v_call: TRBV7-6
j_call: TRBJ1-4
d_call: NA
cdr3_aa: CATETGHEKLFF

v_call: TRBV7-2
j_call: TRBJ1-6
d_call: TRBD1
cdr3_aa: CAIQLTGGQGALSPLHF

v_call: TRBV6-1
j_call: TRBJ1-6
d_call: TRBD1
cdr3_aa: CASSPTGGVLNSPLHF

v_call: TRBV5-1
j_call: TRBJ2-3
d_call: NA
cdr3_aa: CASSLAGAGGTDTQYF

v_call: TRBV19
j_call: TRBJ1-1
d_call: NA
cdr3_aa: CASSPRLSSNTEAFF

v_call: TRBV27
j_call: TRBJ1-1
d_call: NA
cdr3_aa: CASSHTWDTEAFF

v_call: TRBV6-5
j_call: TRBJ2-5
d_call: NA
cdr3_aa: CAAGTPLRRGETQYF

v_call: TRBV6-5
j_call: TRBJ1-4
d_call: NA
cdr3_aa: CASSYQYLGGPGEKLFF

v_call: TRBV30
j_call: TRBJ1-3
d_call: NA
cdr3_aa: CAWSRGNANTIYF

v_call: TRBV20-1
j_call: TRBJ1-1
d_call: NA
cdr3_aa: CSAPPAPTEAFF

v_call: TRBV28
j_call: TRBJ1-4
d_call: NA
cdr3_aa: CASSSLYMATNEKLFF

v_call: TRBV18
j_call: TRBJ1-2
d_call: NA
cdr3_aa: CASSPHSQYGYTF

v_call: TRBV14
j_call: TRBJ2-5
d_call: NA
cdr3_aa: CASSRSQGTQYF

v_call: TRBV30
j_call: TRBJ2-7
d_call: TRBD1
cdr3_aa: CALLTGQGTYEQYF